This T cell receptor (beta chain) was profiled in a study of cytotoxic CD8 clonotypes in ibrutinib-treated CLL (dated by TCRdb to about 2021). About the study as a whole: In this cohort, more than 14 patients were treatment-naive and ten to eleven were relapsed/refractory, while approximately 18 had unmutated IGHV. Responses were partial in around 25 patients and complete in 2; after median about 5.5 years follow-up, some 15 stayed in remission and roughly twelve progressed. Response samples were taken after a median of approximately 13 months on treatment, ranging from about 6 to 40 months. An average of around 260,000 productive templates and some 99,000 productive rearrangements was obtained per sample. Longitudinal samples were obtainable from about 30% of the roughly 90 participants in the trial. Cryopreserved peripheral blood mononuclear cells were collected at three points: before therapy, at response, and at either sustained remission or disease progression. Every sample from remission and from progressive disease was obtained while the patients were still on ibrutinib.

On a MiSeq, deep resolution sequencing aimed for a depth between 1 in 1 million and 1 in 200,000 T cells, with each clonotype covered about 9.2x on average. The immunoSEQ hsTCRB Kit was used to generate TCR beta libraries. On the authors' methods: ImmunoSEQ Data Assistant and ImmunoSEQ Analyzer were used for data analysis, and V, D and J genes were assigned according to IMGT definitions. Clonality, with values ranging from 0 to 1, was calculated as one minus the normalized Shannon entropy of productive rearrangement frequencies. Only overrepresented clonotypes making up at least 0.05% of the repertoire of each patient were included in the public clonotype analysis. About a dozen age-matched healthy donor repertoires from immuneACCESS served as clonality controls. Here the immuneACCESS table is served through TCRdb, limited to in-frame sequences with V and J called. Missing clones are a known gap in these copies; in checked studies unresolved V genes cover under half, and the rest lacks a known reason. From that table come the V and J calls and clone size; the DNA was used to work out D and trimming. The sample profile shows 65,000 to 85,000 clones; around 78% of them were found once. The ten largest clonotypes hold more than 35% of the sample.

This clone came up a few times. Its binding antigen is unknown. Nothing much larger sits one base from this clone, and base qualities are not available. The intended sense of this specimen's time point label: approximately 25 months on ibrutinib. About 2 micrograms of genomic DNA were extracted from cryopreserved PBMCs for TCR beta library preparation. Longitudinal blood samples from CLL patients receiving ibrutinib monotherapy were subjected to high-throughput TCR beta sequencing. The patients took part in an open-label, single-center phase 2 trial of ibrutinib monotherapy. What the authors observed across the whole study: At baseline, clonality was higher than in age-matched healthy donors and showed a strong correlation with circulating CD8+ T-cell counts. Public clonotypes were rare and either shrank or stayed stable during treatment, and the rise in clonality at ibrutinib response reflected expansion of private clonotypes. Sampling times were not matched between patients in sustained remission and patients whose disease was progressing, and lymph node repertoires were not examined. An increase in clonality was observed at ibrutinib response, with clonality remaining stable during sustained remission and falling back toward baseline at progression.

The CDR3 measures 16 amino acids from cysteine to phenylalanine. The retained sequence is limited to the CDR3, 48 bases, with the frame set at the first base. As encoded in the germline V gene, CDR1 is SGHNT while CDR2 is YENEEA. Clipping removes 8 bases from V and 3 bases from J, with 8 as the unmatched junction base count. The TCR was taken from a human donor with chronic lymphocytic leukemia. Here the sequenced sample was PBMCs, taken after 24 months of ibrutinib treatment. The V gene is TRBV11-3 and the J gene is TRBJ2-3, with 13 bases matching TRBD2. CDR3 protein: CASDDATSGGTDTQYF. The nucleotide sequence is TGTGCCAGCGATGACGCGACTAGCGGGGGGACAGATACGCAGTATTTT.